This paragraph reports one TCR beta chain. As originally analysed: From reference gene primer amplification, estimates of nucleated cell counts were derived. Assay used: immunoSEQ multiplex PCR; TCRdb lists only in-frame clones, some missing. Clone size and V and J calls were adopted from that table, with D and trimming inferred from the DNA. The data hold 130,000 to 150,000 clones, with 80% to 85% observed a single time. Trimming cost V 3 bases and J 8 bases, with 10 bases left between them. The CDR3 consists of 13 residues. Germline V gives CDR1 MNHNS, CDR2 SASEGT. The sample belongs to a study of blood T cell repertoires in COVID-19. Overall study context: COVID-19 samples, acute and convalescent, were from the United States, Italy and Spain.

The TCR comes from a human donor in a cohort sampled during active COVID-19. V is TRBV6-1 and J is TRBJ1-4, with a weak D call TRBD1 (6 bases). Sequenced: peripheral blood. This CDR3 reads CASSDTGMEKLFF. As DNA, the CDR3 is TGTGCCAGCAGTGATACAGGGATGGAAAAACTGTTTTTT.